This T cell receptor beta chain is from a study of control samples from healthy donors and cancer patients. The assay was immunoSEQ multiplex PCR, and TCRdb's table has in-frame clones only and misses some. This table has about 130,000 clones, about 88% appearing once. Trimming removed 3 bases from V and 3 bases from J; junction bases left unmatched: 0. The germline CDR1 and CDR2 sequences are MNHNS and SASEGT. This CDR3 contains 13 residues. This clonotype was obtained from a man younger than 35 in good health. The chain is built from TRBV6-1 and TRBJ1-1; the match to TRBD1 covers 8 bases. Sequenced sample: blood. In DNA, the CDR3 is TGTGCCAGCAGTGAGACAGGGGACACTGAAGCTTTCTTT. This codes for CASSETGDTEAFF.